These 15 T cell receptor beta chains came from one sample sequenced in a study of blood T cell repertoires in COVID-19. Sequencing used immunoSEQ multiplex PCR; TCRdb keeps in-frame clones, though not all of them. The sample includes about 28,000 clones, 70% to 90% seen only once; the top ten take over 8.5%. The sequenced sample was peripheral blood. All receptors derive from a human donor in a cohort sampled during active COVID-19.

The chain combines TRBV3-1 (or the pseudogene TRBV3-2) with TRBJ2-3; 9 bases map to TRBD2. CDR1 LGHDT and CDR2 YNNKEL come from the germline V gene (reference sequence). V gave up 4 bases and J gave up 6 bases; unmatched junction bases: 8. The CDR3 contains 15 residues. This chain's CDR3 is CASSPTSGPVDTQYF. In DNA, the CDR3 is TGTGCCAGCAGCCCGACTAGCGGTCCCGTGGATACGCAGTATTTT.

This chain connects TRBV6-5 to TRBJ1-1, with 7 bases lining up with TRBD1. Germline CDR1 and CDR2: MNHEY and SVGAGI. Trimming at V came to 8 bases and at J to 1 base, leaving 7 bases not matched to a gene. CDR3 length: 14 amino acids. The CDR3 sequence is CASDKGAGNTEAFF. The CDR3 nucleotides read TGTGCCAGCGACAAGGGGGCGGGGAACACTGAAGCTTTCTTT.

The V gene is TRBV2, the J gene TRBJ1-3; 7 bases are a match to TRBD1. CDR1 and CDR2 (germline): SNHLY, FYNNEI. The CDR3 sequence is 15 residues long. The V and J ends lost 8 bases and 0 bases, in that order; junction bases with no gene match: 7. This CDR3 is CASGQESFSGNTIYF. The CDR3 nucleotides read TGTGCCAGCGGACAGGAGAGTTTCTCTGGAAACACCATATATTTT.

This chain uses TRBV6-5 with TRBJ2-5; weak D call: TRBD1 (5 bases). The V gene's germline CDR1 is MNHEY and CDR2 SVGAGI. The CDR3 has 13 residues. V lost 8 bases and J 1 base, leaving 11 bases between the germline ends. CDR3 DNA sequence: TGTGCCAGCCTAAAACAGGCCCAAGAGACCCAGTACTTC. Protein product: CASLKQAQETQYF.

The chain uses TRBV2 and TRBJ1-1; 8 nucleotides line up with TRBD1. The CDR3 consists of 16 residues. Trimming took 6 bases from V and 10 from J; bases not matched to a gene: 19. Per the germline V gene, CDR1 is SNHLY and CDR2 is FYNNEI. DNA of the CDR3: TGTGCCAGCAGAGAAACAACCACAGGGGGTTCATTAGGAGCTTTCTTT. Translated: CASRETTTGGSLGAFF.

This CDR3 is CASRPRGAVDNEQFF. The CDR3 nucleotides read TGTGCCAGCAGGCCCCGGGGGGCAGTTGACAATGAGCAGTTCTTC. The V call is TRBV5-6, the J call TRBJ2-1, with TRBD2 as a possible D gene (7 bases). This CDR3 spans 15 amino acids. V gave up 5 bases and J gave up 5 bases, with 17 bases separating them. Germline loops: CDR1 SGHDT, CDR2 YYEEEE.

The sample holds one count of this clone. The chain joins TRBV11-3 to TRBJ2-7, with a tentative D call TRBD1 (5 bases). This CDR3 has 14 amino acids. V shed 3 bases and J shed 0 bases, with 9 bases lying between them. Germline CDR1 reads SGHNT; CDR2 reads YENEEA. The CDR3 DNA follows: TGTGCCAGCAGCTTCGGACACCCCTCCTACGAGCAGTACTTC. Protein: CASSFGHPSYEQYF.

V usage is TRBV6-5 and J usage is TRBJ1-6; 9 bases agree with TRBD1. The CDR3 has 15 amino acids. Trimming took 0 bases from V and 9 from J; bases not matched to a gene: 3. Germline loops: CDR1 MNHEY, CDR2 SVGAGI. CDR3 sequence (DNA): TGTGCCAGCAGTTACTCGGACAGGGGAGGTTCACCCCTCCACTTT. Encoded protein: CASSYSDRGGSPLHF.

This clone was observed a handful of times. The rearrangement links TRBV19 to TRBJ1-1, with a tentative D call TRBD1 (5 bases). Germline loops: CDR1 LNHDA, CDR2 SQIVND (reference sequence). The CDR3 consists of 16 residues. The ends were cut back, 3 bases at V and 4 bases at J, with 18 bases in the middle. This CDR3 reads CASSIWKGKGTTEAFF. The CDR3 DNA sequence: TGTGCCAGTAGTATTTGGAAGGGGAAGGGTACCACTGAAGCTTTCTTT.

The chain combines TRBV10-3 with TRBJ1-6, with 8 bases matching TRBD1. The germline CDR1 and CDR2 sequences are ENHRY and SYGVKD. This CDR3 contains 16 residues. With 3 bases clipped from V and 5 bases from J, the junction kept 6 bases outside the gene matches. For the CDR3, the DNA is TGTGCCATCAGTGATGGACAGGGCGCCAATAATTCACCCCTCCACTTT. Translating it yields CAISDGQGANNSPLHF.

The chain has TRBV19 and TRBJ1-4; D is perhaps TRBD1 (5 bases). Trimming left V 6 bases short and J 0 bases short, with 11 bases between. CDR1 and CDR2 (germline): LNHDA, SQIVND (reference sequence). The CDR3 has 15 residues. The CDR3 loop reads CASRQGPATNEKLFF. For the CDR3, the DNA is TGTGCCAGTAGGCAGGGCCCTGCAACTAATGAAAAACTGTTTTTT.

The chain links TRBV5-1 to TRBJ1-2; 8 nucleotides agree with TRBD1. Unmatched junction bases numbered 2, after V lost 4 bases and J lost 0 bases. This CDR3 region has 14 residues. Germline V gene sequence: CDR1 SGHRS, CDR2 YFSETQ. The CDR3 coding sequence is TGCGCCAGCAGCGGACAGGGTGCTAACTATGGCTACACCTTC. This codes for CASSGQGANYGYTF.

The V and J genes are TRBV5-1 and TRBJ2-7, with 11 bases that match TRBD2. Germline CDR1 and CDR2: SGHRS and YFSETQ. J gave up 4 bases and V 2 bases, and 5 bases lay outside the gene matches. The CDR3 has 15 residues. CDR3 protein: CASSFSSGGSYEQYF. The CDR3 DNA is TGCGCCAGCAGCTTCTCTAGCGGGGGGAGTTACGAGCAGTACTTC. Together with reference TRBV5-1 and TRBJ2-7, the CDR3 gives the full variable domain: KAGVTQTPRYLIKTRGQQVTLSCSPISGHRSVSWYQQTPGQGLQFLFEYFSETQRNKGNFPGRFSGRQFSNSRSEMNVSTLELGDSALYLCASSFSSGGSYEQYFGPGTRLTVT.

This clone showed up just a few times. The rearrangement joins TRBV2 to TRBJ2-1; 9 bases are a match to TRBD1. The germline V gene has CDR1 SNHLY and CDR2 FYNNEI. V lost 2 bases, J lost 7 bases, and 9 bases stayed unmatched. This CDR3 is 16 amino acids long. The CDR3 reads CASSESGQGFPNEQFF. The CDR3 DNA is TGTGCCAGCAGTGAAAGTGGACAGGGGTTCCCTAATGAGCAGTTCTTC.

V gene TRBV6-1 combines with J gene TRBJ2-7; D not resolved. V was cut by 2 bases and J by 2 bases, with 4 bases left in between. The V gene's germline CDR1 is MNHNS and CDR2 SASEGT. The CDR3 extends over 12 amino acids. In DNA, the CDR3 is TGTGCCAGCAGTGAACAGACCTACGAGCAGTACTTC. Amino acids: CASSEQTYEQYF.